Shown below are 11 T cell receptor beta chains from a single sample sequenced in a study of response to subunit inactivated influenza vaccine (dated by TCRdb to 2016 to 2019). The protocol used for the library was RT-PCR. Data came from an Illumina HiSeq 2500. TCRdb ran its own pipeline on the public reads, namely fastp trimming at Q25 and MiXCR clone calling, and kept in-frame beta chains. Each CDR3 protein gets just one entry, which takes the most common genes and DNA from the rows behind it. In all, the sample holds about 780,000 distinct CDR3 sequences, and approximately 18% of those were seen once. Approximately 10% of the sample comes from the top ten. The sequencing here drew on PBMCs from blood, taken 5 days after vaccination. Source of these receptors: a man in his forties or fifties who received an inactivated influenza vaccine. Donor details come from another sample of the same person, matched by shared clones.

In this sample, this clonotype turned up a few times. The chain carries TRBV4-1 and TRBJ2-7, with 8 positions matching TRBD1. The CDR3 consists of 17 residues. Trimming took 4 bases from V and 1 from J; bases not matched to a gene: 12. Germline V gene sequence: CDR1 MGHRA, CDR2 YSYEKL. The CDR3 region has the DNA TGCGCCAGCAGCCCCAGAACCGGACAGGGCCTGTCCTACGAGCAGTACTTC. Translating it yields CASSPRTGQGLSYEQYF.

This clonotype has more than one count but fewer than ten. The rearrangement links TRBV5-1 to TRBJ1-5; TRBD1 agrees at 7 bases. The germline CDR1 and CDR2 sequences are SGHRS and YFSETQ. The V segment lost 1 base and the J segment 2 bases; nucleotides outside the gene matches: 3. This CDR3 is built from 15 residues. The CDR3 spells CASSLQGGGNQPQHF. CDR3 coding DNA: TGCGCCAGCAGCTTGCAGGGGGGCGGCAATCAGCCCCAGCATTTT.

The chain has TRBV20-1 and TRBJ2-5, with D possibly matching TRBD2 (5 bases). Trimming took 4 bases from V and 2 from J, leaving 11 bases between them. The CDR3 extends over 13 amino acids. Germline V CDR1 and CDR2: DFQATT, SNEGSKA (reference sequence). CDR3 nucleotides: TGCAGTGCTAACCGGGGTGTTCAAGAGACCCAGTACTTC. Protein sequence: CSANRGVQETQYF.

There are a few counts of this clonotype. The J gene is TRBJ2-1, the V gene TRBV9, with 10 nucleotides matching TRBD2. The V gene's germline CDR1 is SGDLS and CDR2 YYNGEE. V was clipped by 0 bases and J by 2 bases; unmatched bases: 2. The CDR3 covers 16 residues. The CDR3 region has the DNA TGTGCCAGCAGCGTAGTGACTAGCGGGCCCTACAATGAGCAGTTCTTC. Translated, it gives CASSVVTSGPYNEQFF.

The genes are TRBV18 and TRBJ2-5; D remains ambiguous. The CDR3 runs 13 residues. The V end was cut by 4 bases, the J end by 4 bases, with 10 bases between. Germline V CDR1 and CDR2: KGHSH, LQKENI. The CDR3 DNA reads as TGTGCCAGCTCACAGGCCTTAGGAGAGACCCAGTACTTC. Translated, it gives CASSQALGETQYF.

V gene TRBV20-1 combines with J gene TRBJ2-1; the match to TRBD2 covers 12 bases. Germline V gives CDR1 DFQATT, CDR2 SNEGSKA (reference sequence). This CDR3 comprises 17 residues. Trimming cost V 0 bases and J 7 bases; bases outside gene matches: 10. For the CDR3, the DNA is TGCAGTGCTAGAGACCCTAGCGGGAGGGGGCTCGGGAATGAGCAGTTCTTC. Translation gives CSARDPSGRGLGNEQFF.

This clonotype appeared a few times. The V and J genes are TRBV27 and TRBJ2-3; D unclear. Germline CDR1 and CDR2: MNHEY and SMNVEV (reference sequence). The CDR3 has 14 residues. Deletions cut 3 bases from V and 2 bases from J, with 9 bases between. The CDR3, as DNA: TGTGCCAGCAGTTTTTCGTTAGCCACAGATACGCAGTATTTT. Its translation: CASSFSLATDTQYF.

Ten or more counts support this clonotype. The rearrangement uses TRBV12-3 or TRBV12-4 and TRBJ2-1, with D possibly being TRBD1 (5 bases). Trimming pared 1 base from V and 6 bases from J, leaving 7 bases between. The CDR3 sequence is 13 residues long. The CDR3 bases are TGTGCCAGCAGTTTAGGACAGAGCAATGAGCAGTTCTTC. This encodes CASSLGQSNEQFF.

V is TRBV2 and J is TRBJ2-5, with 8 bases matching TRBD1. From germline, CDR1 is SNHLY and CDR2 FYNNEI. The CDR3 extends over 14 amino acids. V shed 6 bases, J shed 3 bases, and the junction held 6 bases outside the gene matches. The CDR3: CASRRQGIKETQYF. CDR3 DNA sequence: TGTGCCAGCAGAAGACAGGGGATTAAAGAGACCCAGTACTTC. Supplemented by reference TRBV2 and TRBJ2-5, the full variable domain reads EPEVTQTPSHQVTQMGQEVILRCVPISNHLYFYWYRQILGQKVEFLVSFYNNEISEKSEIFDDQFSVERPDGSNFTLKIRSTKLEDSAMYFCASRRQGIKETQYFGPGTRLLVL.

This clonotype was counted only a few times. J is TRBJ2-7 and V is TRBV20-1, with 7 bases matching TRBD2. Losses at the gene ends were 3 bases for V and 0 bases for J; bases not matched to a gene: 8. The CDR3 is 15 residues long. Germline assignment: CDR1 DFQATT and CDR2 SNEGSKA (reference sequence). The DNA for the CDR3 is TGCAGTGCTAGCCCGGGACTACAGAGCTCCTACGAGCAGTACTTC. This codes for CSASPGLQSSYEQYF.

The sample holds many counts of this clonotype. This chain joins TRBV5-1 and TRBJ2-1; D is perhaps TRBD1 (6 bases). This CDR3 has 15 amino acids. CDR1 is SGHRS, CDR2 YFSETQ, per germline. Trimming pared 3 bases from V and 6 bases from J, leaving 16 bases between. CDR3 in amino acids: CASSSTGSRRNEQFF. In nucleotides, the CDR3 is TGCGCCAGCAGCTCTACAGGGTCTAGGCGCAATGAGCAGTTCTTC.